This T cell receptor (beta chain) was obtained from a study of CD8 T cells in Susac syndrome. V shed 2 bases and J 7 bases; nucleotides not matched to a gene: 13. CDR3 length equals 17 residues. Per the germline V gene, CDR1 is MGHRA and CDR2 is YSYEKL. Random hexamers primed reverse transcription of about 0.45 to 1 ug RNA. TCRdb independently ran MiXCR on the immunoSEQ multiplex PCR reads; one entry per CDR3 protein. The sample contains about 76,000 distinct CDR3 sequences, roughly 92% of which appear only once. This rearrangement joins TRBV4-1 to TRBJ2-3, with 9 bases lining up with TRBD2. This TCR was recovered from a human donor with Susac syndrome. Sample: CD8+ T cells from PBMCs. The CDR3, as DNA: TGCGCCAGCAGCCAATCGCCCCCCTCGCGGGGGGGAAATACGCAGTATTTT. This encodes CASSQSPPSRGGNTQYF.